These 9 T cell receptor beta chains originate from one sample sequenced in a study of T cells in Graves' hyperthyroidism and ophthalmopathy. What was amplified from RNA transcripts were TCR beta CDR3 regions. Carried out on the TCR CDR3, a first-round RT-PCR used the HTBI primer set. Using its own MiXCR run on the multiplex PCR reads, TCRdb lists one record per CDR3 protein. Counted here are 500,000 to 650,000 distinct CDR3 sequences, about 14% occurring once; the ten biggest clones make up roughly 13%. Sequenced material: blood. These receptor sequences come from a middle-aged woman with Graves' hyperthyroidism.

This clonotype was seen a handful of times. This chain links TRBV20-1 with TRBJ1-6; D call uncertain. Per the germline V gene, CDR1 is DFQATT and CDR2 is SNEGSKA (reference sequence). The V and J ends lost 6 bases and 10 bases respectively, with 13 bases between them. This CDR3 contains 12 residues. For the CDR3, the DNA is TGCAGTGCCCCCGCCCTTGGCTCACCCCTCCACTTT. Translated, it gives CSAPALGSPLHF.

This clonotype appeared many times. V is TRBV28 and J is TRBJ2-7; D is possibly TRBD1 or TRBD2 (5 bases each). Germline CDR1 MDHEN, CDR2 SYDVKM. The CDR3 spans 13 residues. Deletions cut 3 bases from V and 6 bases from J, with 12 bases between. The CDR3 DNA follows: TGTGCCAGCAGTTTCACAGGTGGGGGCGAGCAGTACTTC. It is translated as CASSFTGGGEQYF.

V gene TRBV29-1 combines with J gene TRBJ2-5, with unresolved D. Germline assignment: CDR1 SQVTM and CDR2 ANQGSEA. CDR3 length equals 11 residues. Trimming left V 7 bases short and J 2 bases short, with 8 bases between. The CDR3 region has the DNA TGCAGCGCCGGCGGTCAAGAGACCCAGTACTTC. Protein product: CSAGGQETQYF.

For the CDR3, the DNA is TGTGCCAGCAGCTTAGTTCTAGGGGGTGGTAGCACTGAAGCTTTCTTT. Protein: CASSLVLGGGSTEAFF. The chain recombines TRBV7-8 with TRBJ1-1, with D tentatively TRBD1 (6 bases). From germline, CDR1 is SGHVS and CDR2 FQNEAQ. Trimming left V 1 base short and J 4 bases short, with 16 bases between. This CDR3 is built from 16 residues.

This clonotype was observed at least ten times. DNA of the CDR3: TGTGCCAGCAGTTTTCTGGAGACTGAAGCTTTCTTT. This codes for CASSFLETEAFF. This chain links TRBV28 with TRBJ1-1; D not resolved. Germline CDR1 MDHEN, CDR2 SYDVKM. The CDR3 consists of 12 residues. V was cut by 3 bases and J by 5 bases, with 7 bases left in between.

The sample holds many counts of this clonotype. The chain joins TRBV19 to TRBJ2-3, with D possibly matching TRBD2 (5 bases). Germline CDR1 and CDR2: LNHDA and SQIVND (reference sequence). V lost 9 bases to trimming and J lost 2 bases, with 21 bases between them. This CDR3 region has 16 residues. The CDR3 bases are TGTGCCAGCCCTTGGAGTGGGAGACAAGCCACAGATACGCAGTATTTT. This encodes CASPWSGRQATDTQYF.

This clonotype was counted at least ten times. This chain joins TRBV27 and TRBJ2-5, with 9 bases that match TRBD1. The CDR3 is 15 residues long. J was trimmed by 4 bases and V by 5 bases; bases with no gene match: 8. The V gene's germline CDR1 is MNHEY and CDR2 SMNVEV (reference sequence). CDR3 loop: CASSTPGQGGETQYF. DNA for the CDR3: TGTGCCAGCAGTACACCGGGACAGGGAGGAGAGACCCAGTACTTC.

The rearrangement links TRBV11-3 to TRBJ2-1, with 13 bases lining up with TRBD2. Germline CDR1 and CDR2: SGHNT and YENEEA. The ends lost 1 base at V and 8 bases at J; junction bases unmatched: 8. CDR3 length: 17 residues. The DNA of the CDR3 is TGTGCCAGCAGCTTAGGGCAGACTAGCGGGAGGAGGGATGAGCAGTTCTTC. It yields the protein CASSLGQTSGRRDEQFF.

The chain combines TRBV28 with TRBJ1-1; perhaps TRBD1 as D (6 bases). Between the trimmed V and J ends, which lost 6 bases and 7 bases, there was a span of 21 bases. The CDR3 spans 15 residues. Germline V gene data show CDR1 as MDHEN and CDR2 as SYDVKM. CDR3: CASRPAGTNEGEAFF. The CDR3 nucleotides are TGTGCCAGCAGACCCGCCGGGACAAACGAAGGTGAAGCTTTCTTT.